This entry lists 19 T cell receptor beta chains sequenced from one sample in a study of blood T cell repertoires in COVID-19. Profiling relied on immunoSEQ multiplex PCR, and the TCRdb table lists in-frame clones only, not all of them. The sample has under 300,000 clones, approximately 91% seen once. Sequenced input: PBMCs or T cells enriched from blood (not recorded which). The receptors here all came from a human donor in a cohort exposed to, infected with or recovered from COVID-19 (not recorded which). The donor label of this sample is uncertain.

This chain uses TRBV5-1 with TRBJ1-4, with a tentative D call TRBD1 (6 bases). Trimming left V 3 bases short and J 4 bases short, with 19 bases between. Germline loops: CDR1 SGHRS, CDR2 YFSETQ. This CDR3 region has 17 residues. CDR3 coding DNA: TGCGCCAGCAGCTCCCGGGGGGCCGGGTTTAGTAATGAAAAACTGTTTTTT. This codes for CASSSRGAGFSNEKLFF.

The gene calls are TRBV5-1 and TRBJ1-3; D remains ambiguous. V gave up 4 bases and J gave up 3 bases, with 5 bases separating them. CDR3 length: 12 amino acids. From germline, CDR1 is SGHRS and CDR2 YFSETQ. The CDR3 DNA reads as TGCGCCAGCAGCGTAGATGGAAACACCATATATTTT. Translated, it gives CASSVDGNTIYF.

The chain employs TRBV3-1 (or the pseudogene TRBV3-2) and TRBJ1-2, with 7 bases identical to TRBD1. CDR3 length equals 14 residues. With 4 bases clipped from V and 8 bases from J, the junction kept 10 bases outside the gene matches. Germline lookup yields CDR1 LGHDT and CDR2 YNNKEL (reference sequence). The CDR3 region is CASSLQGGAYGYTF. The CDR3 DNA reads as TGTGCCAGCAGCCTTCAGGGGGGCGCATACGGCTACACCTTC.

This rearrangement joins TRBV21-1 to TRBJ1-1. TRBV21-1 is a recognized pseudogene. The CDR3 loop spans 12 amino acids. CDR3 sequence: CASSLTLGGTFF. The CDR3 coding sequence is TGTGCCAGCAGCCTTACGCTCGGGGGTACTTTCTTT.

The chain uses TRBV2 and TRBJ2-4; 9 positions match TRBD2. V trimming: 3 bases; J trimming: 8 bases; junction bases outside the gene matches: 5. There are 14 residues in the CDR3. Germline V gene data show CDR1 as SNHLY and CDR2 as FYNNEI. DNA of the CDR3: TGTGCCAGCAGTGAGGGCGGGGGGGCCCACATTCAGTACTTC. Protein: CASSEGGGAHIQYF.

Notes on this clone: Other DNA sequences from this sample encode an identical CDR3 as well. V gene TRBV6-5 combines with J gene TRBJ1-6; D not resolved. The CDR3 is 15 amino acids. Trimming left V 6 bases short and J 0 bases short, with 9 bases between. Germline CDR1 is MNHEY and CDR2 is SVGAGI. This chain's CDR3 is CASRTGSSYNSPLHF. Here the CDR3 DNA reads TGTGCCAGCAGAACTGGGAGCTCCTATAATTCACCCCTCCACTTT.

The chain joins TRBV6-5 to TRBJ1-2; the D is unclear. V lost 0 bases, J lost 8 bases, and 16 bases lay in between. This CDR3 comprises 15 residues. CDR1 is MNHEY, CDR2 SVGAGI, per germline. The CDR3 nucleotides read TGTGCCAGCAGTTACTCTAGCCCCCGGATAGAGGGCTACACCTTC. Encoded protein: CASSYSSPRIEGYTF.

The rearrangement uses TRBV19 and TRBJ1-3, with TRBD1 identical over 8 bases. This CDR3 has 16 residues. CDR1 is LNHDA and CDR2 is SQIVND in the germline V gene (reference sequence). Losses at the gene ends were 5 bases for V and 1 base for J; bases not matched to a gene: 7. This chain's CDR3 is CASSGARQGSGNTIYF. The CDR3 bases are TGTGCCAGTAGTGGAGCAAGACAGGGGTCTGGAAACACCATATATTTT.

The genes are TRBV30 and TRBJ1-5, with D tentatively TRBD1 (6 bases). Germline lookup yields CDR1 GTSNPN and CDR2 SVGIG (reference sequence). The CDR3 sequence is 16 residues long. V gave up 0 bases and J gave up 1 base, with 13 bases separating them. The CDR3 DNA is TGTGCCTGGAGTGTAAGGGCGACAGGAAGCAATCAGCCCCAGCATTTT. Translation: CAWSVRATGSNQPQHF.

V is TRBV4-2 and J is TRBJ1-3; tentatively, D is TRBD1 (6 bases). The CDR3 consists of 16 residues. Germline CDR1 and CDR2: LGHNA and YNFKEQ. Trimming stripped 0 bases from V and 6 bases from J, with 15 bases between. CDR3 nucleotides: TGTGCCAGCAGCCAAGATTGGGGGGGCAGGGTAAACACCATATATTTT. Translating gives CASSQDWGGRVNTIYF.

The chain uses TRBV27 and TRBJ1-2; D possibly corresponds to TRBD1 (5 bases). CDR1 and CDR2 from the germline V gene are MNHEY and SMNVEV (reference sequence). This CDR3 region has 17 residues. V lost 5 bases and J lost 8, with 27 bases in between. The CDR3 spells CASSVTSYGGGDVGYTF. The CDR3 DNA reads TGTGCCAGCAGTGTTACCTCTTACGGGGGAGGGGACGTAGGCTACACCTTC.

The V call is TRBV29-1, the J call TRBJ1-2; TRBD1 matches 8 bases. With V trimmed by 4 bases and J by 7 bases, 8 bases remained unmatched. In germline, CDR1 is SQVTM, CDR2 ANQGSEA. The CDR3 totals 13 residues. CDR3 bases: TGCAGCGTTGTCGGGAGACAGGGGTCTGGCTACACCTTC. Its protein product is CSVVGRQGSGYTF. Using reference TRBV29-1 and TRBJ1-2 for the parts outside the CDR3, the full variable domain is SAVISQKPSRDICQRGTSLTIQCQVDSQVTMMFWYRQQPGQSLTLIATANQGSEATYESGFVIDKFPISRPNLTFSTLTVSNMSPEDSSIYLCSVVGRQGSGYTFGSGTRLTVV.

This chain connects TRBV5-1 to TRBJ1-1, with 8 bases fitting TRBD1. With V trimmed by 0 bases and J by 1 base, 11 bases remained unmatched. Germline CDR1 and CDR2: SGHRS and YFSETQ. The CDR3 spans 18 residues. The CDR3 nucleotides are TGCGCCAGCAGCTTGGATTATCCGGGACAGGCACCGAACACTGAAGCTTTCTTT. The encoded protein is CASSLDYPGQAPNTEAFF. The full variable domain, its missing parts supplied by reference TRBV5-1 and TRBJ1-1, is KAGVTQTPRYLIKTRGQQVTLSCSPISGHRSVSWYQQTPGQGLQFLFEYFSETQRNKGNFPGRFSGRQFSNSRSEMNVSTLELGDSALYLCASSLDYPGQAPNTEAFFGQGTRLTVV.

The chain uses TRBV9 and TRBJ1-1; D is undetermined. This CDR3 spans 16 amino acids. In germline, CDR1 is SGDLS, CDR2 YYNGEE. The V end lost 0 bases, the J end lost 3 bases, and 15 bases lay between the germline ends. The CDR3: CASSVDEGGGHTEAFF. DNA of the CDR3: TGTGCCAGCAGCGTAGATGAGGGCGGAGGACACACTGAAGCTTTCTTT.

This rearrangement joins TRBV19 to TRBJ1-2; D unclear. Trimming pared 5 bases from V and 7 bases from J, leaving 23 bases between. The CDR3 contains 16 residues. Germline loops: CDR1 LNHDA, CDR2 SQIVND (reference sequence). The CDR3 reads CASSPFWKRSRGGYTF. CDR3 in DNA: TGTGCCAGTAGTCCCTTTTGGAAAAGGAGTCGGGGTGGCTACACCTTC. Using reference TRBV19 and TRBJ1-2 for the parts outside the CDR3, the full variable domain is DGGITQSPKYLFRKEGQNVTLSCEQNLNHDAMYWYRQDPGQGLRLIYYSQIVNDFQKGDIAEGYSVSREKKESFPLTVTSAQKNPTAFYLCASSPFWKRSRGGYTFGSGTRLTVV.

The table lists this clone with a few counts. The chain couples TRBV6-4 to TRBJ2-1, with 14 nucleotides matching TRBD2. Germline values: CDR1 MRHNA, CDR2 SNTAGT. The CDR3 is made up of 15 amino acids. With 0 bases clipped from V and 8 bases from J, the junction kept 0 bases outside the gene matches. The CDR3 DNA reads as TGTGCCAGCAGTGACTCGACTAGCGGGGGGGATGAGCAGTTCTTC. Its translation: CASSDSTSGGDEQFF.

This clone has just one count. The V gene is TRBV19, the J gene TRBJ1-2; TRBD1 aligns across 8 bases. The CDR3 has 16 amino acids. Germline CDR1 is LNHDA and CDR2 is SQIVND (reference sequence). The J segment lost 4 bases and the V segment lost 1 base, leaving 8 bases of the junction unmatched. The CDR3 reads CASSIAPGGAGYGYTF. Here the CDR3 DNA reads TGTGCCAGTAGTATAGCACCAGGGGGCGCCGGCTATGGCTACACCTTC.

This rearrangement joins TRBV5-1 to TRBJ2-2; D gene unclear. CDR3 length: 16 residues. Germline assignment: CDR1 SGHRS and CDR2 YFSETQ. Trimming cost V 2 bases and J 0 bases, with 11 bases left between them. The CDR3 reads CASSFLTLSNTGELFF. CDR3 coding DNA: TGCGCCAGCAGCTTCCTGACACTTTCGAACACCGGGGAGCTGTTTTTT.

Regarding this clone: A read error may account for a junction end that differs from germline. This chain uses TRBV29-1 with TRBJ1-1; tentatively, D is TRBD1 (6 bases). Looked up from germline, CDR1 is SQVTM and CDR2 is ANQGSEA. This CDR3 region has 8 residues. The CDR3 bases are TGCAGCGTTGAAAGGGACATTTTT. Encoded protein: CSVERDIF.